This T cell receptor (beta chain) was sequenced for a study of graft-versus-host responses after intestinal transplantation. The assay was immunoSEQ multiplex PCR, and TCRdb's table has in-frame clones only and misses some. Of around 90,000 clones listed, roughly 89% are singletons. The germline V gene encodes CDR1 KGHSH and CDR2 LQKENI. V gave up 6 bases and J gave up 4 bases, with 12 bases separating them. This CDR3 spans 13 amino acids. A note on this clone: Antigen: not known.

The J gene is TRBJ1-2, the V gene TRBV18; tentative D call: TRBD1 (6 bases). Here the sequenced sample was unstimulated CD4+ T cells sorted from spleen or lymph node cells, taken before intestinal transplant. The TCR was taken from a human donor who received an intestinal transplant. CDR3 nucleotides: TGTGCCAGCTCTCTCCAGGGGTCCTATGGCTACACCTTC. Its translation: CASSLQGSYGYTF.